The 11 T cell receptor beta chains below were found in one sample sequenced in a study of beta chain features in type 1 diabetes. The study reverse transcribed the entire isolated RNA, so it sequenced expressed TCRB transcripts. This table comes from immunoSEQ multiplex PCR, and its TCRdb copy is limited to in-frame clones, with some not included. This sample has about 900,000 clones, with roughly a sixth found just once. Material for sequencing was naive CD4+ T cells from blood. These receptors were taken from a woman between 18 and 30 years old in good health.

The J gene is TRBJ2-7, the V gene TRBV7-9; TRBD1 matches 8 bases. This CDR3 region has 13 residues. Per germline, CDR1 SEHNR and CDR2 FQNEAQ (reference sequence). The V segment lost 8 bases and the J segment 3 bases; nucleotides outside the gene matches: 6. The CDR3 is CASSDRDIYEQYF. As DNA, the CDR3 is TGTGCCAGCTCGGACAGGGACATCTACGAGCAGTACTTC.

J is TRBJ1-5 and V is TRBV7-8; D uncertain. V lost 0 bases and J lost 4, with 4 bases in between. The CDR3 length is 13 residues. Germline assignment: CDR1 SGHVS and CDR2 FQNEAQ. CDR3 amino acids: CASSLAVNQPQHF. CDR3 nucleotide sequence: TGTGCCAGCAGCTTAGCCGTTAATCAGCCCCAGCATTTT.

The gene calls are TRBV7-2 and TRBJ2-3; perhaps D is TRBD1 or TRBD2 (5 bases each). V lost 1 base to trimming and J lost 4 bases, with 15 bases between them. CDR3 length equals 16 residues. The germline CDR1 and CDR2 sequences are SGHTA and FQGNSA. The CDR3 DNA reads TGTGCCAGCAGCTTAGTGTCAGGGACCGCGGCAGATACGCAGTATTTT. Its protein product is CASSLVSGTAADTQYF.

Remarks on this clone: Other DNA sequences of this sample code for an identical CDR3. The chain has TRBV5-1 and TRBJ2-2, with a tentative D call TRBD1 (5 bases). Trimming stripped 3 bases from V and 3 bases from J, with 9 bases between. CDR1 and CDR2 (germline): SGHRS, YFSETQ. CDR3 length equals 14 residues. The CDR3 spells CASSWLGDTGELFF. The DNA of the CDR3 is TGCGCCAGCAGCTGGTTAGGGGACACCGGGGAGCTGTTTTTT.

This clone has more than one count but fewer than ten. The rearrangement joins TRBV11-2 to TRBJ2-2, with D perhaps assigned TRBD1 or TRBD2 (5 bases each). Trimming cost V 6 bases and J 1 base, with 12 bases left between them. In germline, CDR1 is SGHAT, CDR2 FQNNGV. This CDR3 spans 15 amino acids. CDR3 region: CASRGVGKNTGELFF. The CDR3 DNA is TGTGCCAGCAGGGGGGTCGGGAAGAACACCGGGGAGCTGTTTTTT.

This clone was detected a few times. V is TRBV19 and J is TRBJ2-1, with 7 bases matching TRBD2. The CDR3 extends over 16 amino acids. J gave up 9 bases and V 3 bases, and 14 bases lay outside the gene matches. Looked up from germline, CDR1 is LNHDA and CDR2 is SQIVND (reference sequence). For the CDR3, the DNA is TGTGCCAGTAGTATTGAGTTAGCGGGTGTGGGTGGTGAGCAGTTCTTC. Amino acids: CASSIELAGVGGEQFF. The full variable domain, rest sourced from reference TRBV19 and TRBJ2-1, is DGGITQSPKYLFRKEGQNVTLSCEQNLNHDAMYWYRQDPGQGLRLIYYSQIVNDFQKGDIAEGYSVSREKKESFPLTVTSAQKNPTAFYLCASSIELAGVGGEQFFGPGTRLTVL.

This clone was counted between two and nine times. This chain links TRBV6-6 with TRBJ2-3, with TRBD2 matching over 11 bases. Unmatched junction bases numbered 2, after V lost 7 bases and J lost 2 bases. The CDR3 spans 14 residues. Germline V CDR1 and CDR2: MNHNY, SVGAGI (reference sequence). The CDR3 bases are TGTGCCAGCATAGCGGGAGGGTCCACAGATACGCAGTATTTT. Protein product: CASIAGGSTDTQYF.

In this sample, this clone turned up a few times. This rearrangement joins TRBV7-2 to TRBJ2-1; the match to TRBD1 covers 9 bases. Germline V gene sequence: CDR1 SGHTA, CDR2 FQGNSA. The V and J ends lost 5 bases and 7 bases, in that order; junction bases with no gene match: 12. CDR3 size: 16 residues. The CDR3 reads CASSPQGTGLENEQFF. As DNA, the CDR3 is TGTGCCAGCAGCCCCCAGGGGACAGGGCTAGAAAATGAGCAGTTCTTC.

The chain links TRBV28 to TRBJ2-7; TRBD2 matches 13 bases. The CDR3 has 17 residues. CDR1 is MDHEN and CDR2 is SYDVKM in the germline V gene. The junction had 13 bases not matched to a gene; V was cut back by 5 bases and J by 6 bases. The CDR3 DNA is TGTGCCAGCAGTCTCCTCCTACTAGCGGGAGGGCCGGTCGAGCAGTACTTC. This codes for CASSLLLLAGGPVEQYF.

In this sample, this clone turned up a few times. The J gene is TRBJ2-2, the V gene TRBV11-3, with 14 bases that match TRBD2. Germline V gene lookup returns CDR1 SGHNT and CDR2 YENEEA. This CDR3 has 20 residues. With V trimmed by 8 bases and J by 0 bases, 14 bases remained unmatched. DNA of the CDR3: TGTGCCAGCCAACCAGGGCAGGGACTAGCGGGAGTCGCGAACACCGGGGAGCTGTTTTTT. It translates to CASQPGQGLAGVANTGELFF. Looking up the rest from reference TRBV11-3 and TRBJ2-2 gives the full variable domain: EAGVVQSPRYKIIEKKQPVAFWCNPISGHNTLYWYLQNLGQGPELLIRYENEEAVDDSQLPKDRFSAERLKGVDSTLKIQPAELGDSAVYLCASQPGQGLAGVANTGELFFGEGSRLTVL.

This chain joins TRBV27 and TRBJ2-1; D uncertain. Germline loops: CDR1 MNHEY, CDR2 SMNVEV (reference sequence). The CDR3 is made up of 13 amino acids. V gave up 10 bases and J gave up 5 bases, with 15 bases separating them. This CDR3 is CATVLRSNNEQFF. CDR3 DNA sequence: TGTGCCACGGTGCTGCGGTCAAACAATGAGCAGTTCTTC.